A single sample gave rise to the 14 T cell receptor beta chains below, sequenced in a study of technical replicates of blood from a few donors. Sequenced by immunoSEQ multiplex PCR; TCRdb stores in-frame clones only, minus some. Of 30,000 to 40,000 clones listed, just over 90% were seen once; the top ten hold over 4%. The sequenced material came from PBMCs. These receptors originate from a human donor in good health. Some clones in this sample may be carry-over from other donors' samples.

Here the CDR3 reads CASSPVAQGVDEQYF. CDR3 nucleotide sequence: TGTGCCAGCAGCCCGGTTGCACAGGGTGTCGACGAGCAGTACTTC. The chain recombines TRBV5-4 with TRBJ2-7; D perhaps matches TRBD1 (6 bases). Germline CDR1 is SGHNT and CDR2 is YYREEE (reference sequence). This CDR3 comprises 15 residues. V lost 4 bases and J lost 5, with 19 bases in between.

J is TRBJ2-7 and V is TRBV9; 7 nucleotides match TRBD2. This CDR3 spans 17 amino acids. CDR1 SGDLS and CDR2 YYNGEE come from the germline V gene. J gave up 2 bases and V 5 bases, and 16 bases lay outside the gene matches. In DNA form, the CDR3 reads TGTGCCAGCAGTCCCCGGCAGGGTAGCGGGTACACCTACGAGCAGTACTTC. Its protein product is CASSPRQGSGYTYEQYF.

About this clone itself: One end of the junction does not line up with germline, which may come from a read error. This rearrangement joins TRBV7-9 to TRBJ2-7; D is perhaps TRBD2 (6 bases). Germline V gene data show CDR1 as SEHNR and CDR2 as FQNEAQ (reference sequence). CDR3 length: 12 amino acids. CDR3 DNA: TGTGCCAGCGGAGAACGGGGGTTACCCTTCCACTTC. The encoded protein is CASGERGLPFHF. Full variable domain (missing parts from reference TRBV7-9 and TRBJ2-7): DTGVSQNPRHKITKRGQNVTFRCDPISEHNRLYWYRQTLGQGPEFLTYFQNEAQLEKSRLLSDRFSAERPKGSFSTLEIQRTEQGDSAMYLCASGERGLPFHFGPGTRLTVT.

The V gene is TRBV6-1, the J gene TRBJ2-7; TRBD2 agrees at 7 bases. CDR1 and CDR2 (germline): MNHNS, SASEGT. CDR3 size: 16 residues. V trimming: 2 bases; J trimming: 4 bases; junction bases outside the gene matches: 11. CDR3 sequence: CASSERGAGRPYEQYF. The CDR3 DNA follows: TGTGCCAGCAGTGAACGGGGAGCGGGGAGACCTTACGAGCAGTACTTC.

This clone appeared a single time. The chain combines TRBV4-3 with TRBJ2-7; 10 bases line up with TRBD1. Germline V gives CDR1 LGHNA, CDR2 YSLEER. The CDR3 consists of 16 residues. V was clipped by 1 base and J by 2 bases; unmatched bases: 5. CDR3 DNA: TGCGCCAGCAGCCAAGGGGACAGGGGATCCCCCTACGAGCAGTACTTC. This sequence encodes CASSQGDRGSPYEQYF.

The chain couples TRBV5-1 to TRBJ2-3; the match to TRBD2 covers 8 bases. CDR1 SGHRS and CDR2 YFSETQ come from the germline V gene. This CDR3 contains 17 residues. V was pared by 0 bases and J by 2 bases, with 8 bases of the junction left unmatched. CDR3 bases: TGCGCCAGCAGCTTGGCATCCGGACTAGCTTCCACAGATACGCAGTATTTT. This codes for CASSLASGLASTDTQYF.

The chain combines TRBV5-6 with TRBJ1-6; 9 bases match TRBD1. The CDR3 spans 16 residues. Germline values: CDR1 SGHDT, CDR2 YYEEEE. The V and J ends lost 3 bases and 3 bases, in that order; junction bases with no gene match: 4. The CDR3 protein is CASSWGTGLYNSPLHF. The CDR3 bases are TGTGCCAGCAGCTGGGGGACAGGGCTCTATAATTCACCCCTCCACTTT. Filled out from reference TRBV5-6 and TRBJ1-6, the complete variable domain reads DAGVTQSPTHLIKTRGQQVTLRCSPKSGHDTVSWYQQALGQGPQFIFQYYEEEERQRGNFPDRFSGHQFPNYSSELNVNALLLGDSALYLCASSWGTGLYNSPLHFGNGTRLTVT.

The chain carries TRBV4-2 and TRBJ2-3, with 14 bases aligning to TRBD2. V was clipped by 2 bases and J by 0 bases; unmatched bases: 4. Germline V gene lookup returns CDR1 LGHNA and CDR2 YNFKEQ. The CDR3 is 18 amino acids. The CDR3 loop is CASSQSGTSGGSTDTQYF. DNA for the CDR3: TGTGCCAGCAGCCAATCCGGGACTAGCGGGGGAAGCACAGATACGCAGTATTTT.

The chain is built from TRBV10-3 and TRBJ2-3; D may be TRBD1 (6 bases). Germline V gene sequence: CDR1 ENHRY, CDR2 SYGVKD. CDR3 length: 13 amino acids. Trimming left V 6 bases short and J 3 bases short, with 10 bases between. CDR3 amino acids: CAISPGATDTQYF. The CDR3 nucleotides read TGTGCCATCAGCCCAGGGGCGACAGATACGCAGTATTTT.

The chain employs TRBV7-8 and TRBJ1-2; 9 bases are a match to TRBD1. Germline V gene data show CDR1 as SGHVS and CDR2 as FQNEAQ. The CDR3 totals 15 residues. With 4 bases clipped from V and 4 bases from J, the junction kept 7 bases outside the gene matches. CDR3 loop: CASSSGTGNGYGYTF. The DNA for the CDR3 is TGTGCCAGCAGCTCCGGGACAGGGAATGGCTATGGCTACACCTTC.

The V and J genes are TRBV30 and TRBJ1-1; no reliable D call. The V and J ends lost 0 bases and 11 bases respectively, with 13 bases between them. The CDR3 spans 12 residues. Germline V lookup: CDR1 GTSNPN, CDR2 SVGIG (reference sequence). The CDR3, as DNA: TGTGCCTGGAGTGTATTGCCGGGGAGGGCTTTCTTT. It is translated as CAWSVLPGRAFF.

This chain uses TRBV5-4 with TRBJ2-7; 7 bases line up with TRBD2. The CDR3 consists of 15 residues. Germline V gene sequence: CDR1 SGHNT, CDR2 YYREEE (reference sequence). With 1 base clipped from V and 4 bases from J, the junction kept 8 bases outside the gene matches. CDR3 coding DNA: TGTGCCAGCAGCTTGCTCCGCGGGAGTGGTTACGAGCAGTACTTC. This codes for CASSLLRGSGYEQYF. The full variable domain, its missing parts supplied by reference TRBV5-4 and TRBJ2-7, is ETGVTQSPTHLIKTRGQQVTLRCSSQSGHNTVSWYQQALGQGPQFIFQYYREEENGRGNFPPRFSGLQFPNYSSELNVNALELDDSALYLCASSLLRGSGYEQYFGPGTRLTVT.

As DNA, the CDR3 is TGTGCCAGCAGGAGGACTAGCGGGAGTACCACAGATACGCAGTATTTT. Translated: CASRRTSGSTTDTQYF. The chain is built from TRBV2 and TRBJ2-3; 13 bases are a match to TRBD2. This CDR3 has 16 residues. The germline gives CDR1 SNHLY, CDR2 FYNNEI. The junction had 5 bases not matched to a gene; V was cut back by 6 bases and J by 2 bases.

This clone turned up a few times. The chain uses TRBV6-4 and TRBJ2-6; TRBD2 agrees at 12 bases. Germline values: CDR1 MRHNA, CDR2 SNTAGT. Trimming at V came to 3 bases and at J to 0 bases, leaving 3 bases not matched to a gene. The CDR3 runs to 18 residues. The CDR3 loop reads CASSDGLAGISGANVLTF. In DNA, the CDR3 is TGTGCCAGCAGTGATGGACTAGCGGGAATCTCTGGGGCCAACGTCCTGACTTTC.